This T cell receptor (beta chain) was captured in a study of T-cell reconstitution after alpha-beta-depleted transplantation in children. V was pared by 6 bases and J by 4 bases, with 15 bases of the junction left unmatched. Germline V gene sequence: CDR1 SGHDT, CDR2 YYEEEE. This CDR3 comprises 17 residues. Unique molecular identifiers were used in preparing the TCRbeta library. MiXCR was run by TCRdb on the PCR reads, yielding one entry per CDR3 protein. The sample holds approximately 250,000 distinct CDR3 sequences; roughly a tenth are singletons and the top ten take less than 6%. This clonotype was seen at least ten times.

Sequencing used PBMCs from the stem cell graft donor, obtained from the stem cell graft. The V gene is TRBV5-6, the J gene TRBJ1-2; TRBD1 matches at 10 bases. The receptor was derived from a human donor who donated a stem cell graft to a child with SCID. The CDR3 sequence is CASTIDRGRDQPYGYTF. CDR3 bases: TGTGCCAGCACCATTGACAGGGGGCGCGATCAACCCTATGGCTACACCTTC.